One sample yielded the 18 T cell receptor beta chains listed below, sequenced in a study of control samples from healthy donors and cancer patients. Sequenced by immunoSEQ multiplex PCR; TCRdb stores in-frame clones only, minus some. The data contain about 160,000 clones, roughly 95% of them singletons. Sequenced: blood. Receptors originate from a woman in her thirties in good health.

The chain links TRBV11-2 to TRBJ1-2, with a tentative D call TRBD1 (6 bases). The CDR3 length is 15 residues. The germline CDR1 and CDR2 sequences are SGHAT and FQNNGV. Trimming removed 0 bases from V and 2 bases from J, with 10 bases in between. The CDR3 loop reads CASSLEVGHNYGYTF. The CDR3 coding sequence is TGTGCCAGCAGCTTAGAAGTGGGACACAACTATGGCTACACCTTC.

The rearrangement links TRBV6-6 to TRBJ2-1, with 9 bases lining up with TRBD2. The CDR3 is made up of 15 amino acids. Germline V lookup: CDR1 MNHNY, CDR2 SVGAGI (reference sequence). The ends lost 7 bases at V and 1 base at J; junction bases unmatched: 5. The CDR3: CASKQTSGSYNEQFF. In DNA, the CDR3 is TGTGCCAGCAAGCAGACTAGCGGATCCTACAATGAGCAGTTCTTC.

The V call is TRBV9, the J call TRBJ2-3; the D gene is possibly TRBD2 (7 bases). In germline, CDR1 is SGDLS, CDR2 YYNGEE. V was cut by 0 bases and J by 2 bases, with 13 bases left in between. The CDR3 totals 16 residues. The CDR3 DNA sequence: TGTGCCAGCAGCGTAGGAGGGCGGGGGCCCACAGATACGCAGTATTTT. Amino acid sequence: CASSVGGRGPTDTQYF.

The V and J genes are TRBV19 and TRBJ2-2, with D hard to call. The germline CDR1 and CDR2 sequences are LNHDA and SQIVND (reference sequence). Trimming removed 1 base at V and 6 bases at J, with 21 bases between. This CDR3 has 18 amino acids. CDR3 in amino acids: CASSIARPDSLGAGELFF. CDR3 in DNA: TGTGCCAGTAGTATAGCCCGCCCAGACTCCCTCGGTGCCGGGGAGCTGTTTTTT.

This CDR3 is CASSHGRDSGYTF. The CDR3 nucleotides are TGTGCCAGCAGCCACGGGAGGGATTCAGGCTACACCTTC. The rearrangement uses TRBV3-1 (or the pseudogene TRBV3-2) and TRBJ1-2, with D unclear. This CDR3 comprises 13 residues. V was cut by 3 bases and J by 8 bases, with 13 bases left in between. Germline V gives CDR1 LGHDT, CDR2 YNNKEL (reference sequence).

To note about this clone: The sample has other DNA sequences that encode this CDR3 too. The rearrangement links TRBV9 to TRBJ1-1; D is ambiguous. The V end lost 0 bases, the J end lost 5 bases, and 8 bases lay between the germline ends. CDR3 length equals 13 residues. CDR1 is SGDLS, CDR2 YYNGEE, per germline. The CDR3 is CASSVAVGTEAFF. In DNA, the CDR3 is TGTGCCAGCAGCGTAGCTGTGGGTACTGAAGCTTTCTTT. Using reference TRBV9 and TRBJ1-1 for the parts outside the CDR3, the full variable domain is DSGVTQTPKHLITATGQRVTLRCSPRSGDLSVYWYQQSLDQGLQFLIQYYNGEERAKGNILERFSAQQFPDLHSELNLSSLELGDSALYFCASSVAVGTEAFFGQGTRLTVV.

V is TRBV30 and J is TRBJ1-1; D ambiguous. CDR1 and CDR2 from the germline V gene are GTSNPN and SVGIG (reference sequence). This CDR3 spans 12 amino acids. Trimming left V 1 base short and J 1 base short, with 4 bases between. The CDR3 spells CAWSAGNTEAFF. The CDR3 DNA follows: TGTGCCTGGAGTGCGGGGAACACTGAAGCTTTCTTT.

The chain uses TRBV7-9 and TRBJ1-5; D remains unclear. Germline CDR1 reads SEHNR; CDR2 reads FQNEAQ (reference sequence). V shed 0 bases and J shed 6 bases, with 6 bases lying between them. CDR3 length equals 13 residues. CDR3 sequence reads: CASSLAAVQPQHF. The CDR3, as DNA: TGTGCCAGCAGCTTAGCAGCGGTTCAGCCCCAGCATTTT.

V gene TRBV14 combines with J gene TRBJ1-6; D remains ambiguous. Trimming took 0 bases from V and 7 from J, leaving 10 bases between them. The CDR3 runs 15 residues. Germline V gene lookup returns CDR1 SGHDN and CDR2 FVKESK. Here the CDR3 DNA reads TGTGCCAGCAGCCAAGACGGCGTCCGGAATTCACCCCTCCACTTT. Translation: CASSQDGVRNSPLHF.

The gene calls are TRBV28 and TRBJ2-2; D possibly corresponds to TRBD2 (7 bases). Germline V CDR1 and CDR2: MDHEN, SYDVKM. V was pared by 8 bases and J by 4 bases, with 14 bases between. The CDR3 is 14 residues long. The CDR3 spells CASLGGAGTGELFF. In DNA form, the CDR3 reads TGTGCCAGCCTGGGGGGGGCAGGCACCGGGGAGCTGTTTTTT.

The chain carries TRBV10-3 and TRBJ1-1; tentative D call: TRBD1 (5 bases). The germline V gene has CDR1 ENHRY and CDR2 SYGVKD. The V gene lost 6 bases and the J gene lost 0 bases, with 14 bases spanning the gap. This CDR3 contains 15 residues. CDR3 sequence: CAISTTGSMNTEAFF. The CDR3 nucleotides read TGTGCCATCAGCACCACAGGTAGTATGAACACTGAAGCTTTCTTT.

This chain uses TRBV5-1 with TRBJ2-2; D is ambiguous. The CDR3 spans 15 residues. Trimming took 0 bases from V and 0 from J, leaving 6 bases between them. Germline loops: CDR1 SGHRS, CDR2 YFSETQ. CDR3 sequence (DNA): TGCGCCAGCAGCTTGGTCAGAGCGAACACCGGGGAGCTGTTTTTT. This codes for CASSLVRANTGELFF.

The chain recombines TRBV5-5 with TRBJ1-2; 7 bases align to TRBD1. This CDR3 contains 14 residues. Germline trimming cut 2 bases from V and 6 bases from J; bases unmatched to any gene: 7. Looked up from germline, CDR1 is SGHKS and CDR2 is YYEKEE (reference sequence). The CDR3 DNA is TGTGCCAGCAGCTTCGAGACAGGGAGGGATGGCTACACCTTC. Translating it yields CASSFETGRDGYTF.

The gene calls are TRBV2 and TRBJ1-5, with D unclear. CDR1 and CDR2 from the germline V gene are SNHLY and FYNNEI. The V gene lost 8 bases and the J gene lost 1 base, with 21 bases spanning the gap. CDR3 length equals 17 residues. In DNA form, the CDR3 reads TGTGCCAGCTCTCTAATTCCTAAAGCTTTAAGCAATCAGCCCCAGCATTTT. It specifies CASSLIPKALSNQPQHF.

This chain connects TRBV28 to TRBJ2-1; 10 nucleotides match TRBD1. The CDR3 runs 15 residues. The V and J ends lost 4 bases and 6 bases, in that order; junction bases with no gene match: 6. Germline V lookup: CDR1 MDHEN, CDR2 SYDVKM. The CDR3, as DNA: TGTGCCAGCAGTTCCCAGGGACAGGGGAGCAATGAGCAGTTCTTC. Amino acids: CASSSQGQGSNEQFF.

The sample holds one count of this clone. Here the CDR3 DNA reads TGTGCCTGGCGGTTCGGTGGGAACACTGAAGCTTTCTTT. Translation: CAWRFGGNTEAFF. The genes are TRBV30 and TRBJ1-1; D gene ambiguous. This CDR3 is built from 13 residues. Per germline, CDR1 GTSNPN and CDR2 SVGIG (reference sequence). Trimming stripped 5 bases from V and 1 base from J, with 11 bases between.

The V call is TRBV6-6, the J call TRBJ1-5, with D possibly being TRBD1 (5 bases). CDR1 and CDR2 (germline): MNHNY, SVGAGI (reference sequence). The V end was cut by 2 bases, the J end by 6 bases, with 11 bases between. The CDR3 spans 14 residues. The CDR3 protein is CASSYAGPPQPQHF. CDR3 nucleotide sequence: TGTGCCAGCAGTTACGCGGGGCCCCCTCAGCCCCAGCATTTT.

V gene TRBV18 combines with J gene TRBJ2-4; 9 nucleotides agree with TRBD1. Germline values: CDR1 KGHSH, CDR2 LQKENI. With 1 base clipped from V and 4 bases from J, the junction kept 2 bases outside the gene matches. The CDR3 contains 15 residues. The CDR3 region has the DNA TGTGCCAGCTCACCACGGGACAGGGAGAAAAACATTCAGTACTTC. It codes for CASSPRDREKNIQYF. The full variable domain, with the rest looked up from reference TRBV18 and TRBJ2-4, is NAGVMQNPRHLVRRRGQEARLRCSPMKGHSHVYWYRQLPEEGLKFMVYLQKENIIDESGMPKERFSAEFPKEGPSILRIQQVVRGDSAAYFCASSPRDREKNIQYFGAGTRLSVL.